Listed below are T cell receptor beta chains from one sample, sequenced in a study of T cells after yellow fever vaccination. TCRdb ran MiXCR on the 5' RACE reads and lists one entry per CDR3 protein. The data hold 620,000 or so distinct CDR3 sequences, with about a sixth observed a single time. The sequences come from PBMCs, collected 5 days after the first yellow fever vaccination. These TCRs come from a man younger than 35 who received the YFV17D yellow fever vaccine. CDR3s include the opening cysteine and the closing phenylalanine or tryptophan. The D gene is left open where the match is weak. Size tells how often a clone was seen (once, few, many) or the class of an expanded clone, and some rows leave it out.

v_call	j_call	clone_size	d_call	cdr3_nt	cdr3_aa
TRBV7-2	TRBJ1-1	.	.	TGTGCCAGCAGCATAAGTGGTATGCATTTGAACACTGAAGCTTTCTTT	CASSISGMHLNTEAFF
TRBV7-2	TRBJ2-5	few	.	TGTGCCAGCAGCGACAGGTTCCAGGAGACCCAGTACTTC	CASSDRFQETQYF
TRBV9	TRBJ1-6	.	.	TGTGCCAGCAGCCTAGACGCAAGGACAGACCCCAGGGGTTATAATTCACCCCTCCACTTT	CASSLDARTDPRGYNSPLHF
TRBV20-1	TRBJ1-1	.	.	TGCAGTTTGGAAGAGGTCCTGGGGAACACTGAAGCTTTCTTT	CSLEEVLGNTEAFF
TRBV7-9	TRBJ1-1	many	.	TGTGCCAGCAGCGCGCTACAGGGACTGAACACTGAAGCTTTCTTT	CASSALQGLNTEAFF
TRBV7-6	TRBJ1-1	few	.	TGTGCCAGCAGCGTCGACGGGAACACTGAAGCTTTCTTT	CASSVDGNTEAFF
TRBV12-3/TRBV12-4	TRBJ1-6	.	.	TGTGCCAGCACGGAAGGGAGCTCCTATAATTCACCCCTCCACTTT	CASTEGSSYNSPLHF
TRBV21-1	TRBJ2-7	.	.	TGTGCCAGCAGCAAAGGAGGTAGCGGGGGCCACGGATCCTACGAGCAGTACTTC	CASSKGGSGGHGSYEQYF
TRBV4-1	TRBJ2-3	.	TRBD2	TGCGCCAGCAGCCTTTCTCCGGGACTAGGCTCAGATACGCAGTATTTT	CASSLSPGLGSDTQYF
TRBV19	TRBJ1-5	.	TRBD1	TGTGCCAGTAGGCGTAAAACCCGGGACAGGGGTCAGCCCCAGCATTTT	CASRRKTRDRGQPQHF
TRBV5-4	TRBJ1-1	.	.	TGTGCCAGCAGCTCCCAGCAGGCTTCGAACACTGAAGCTTTCTTT	CASSSQQASNTEAFF
TRBV6-2/TRBV6-3	TRBJ2-2	few	TRBD2	TGTGCCAGCAGTTATTTGGCGGGGGATTACACCGGGGAGCTGTTTTTT	CASSYLAGDYTGELFF
TRBV6-2/TRBV6-3	TRBJ2-3	.	.	TGTGCCAGCAAAGACAAAAACACAGATACGCAGTATTTT	CASKDKNTDTQYF